What follows describes a single T cell receptor beta chain. Its antigen is not known. V dropped 6 bases and J dropped 7; count of bases not matched to a gene: 24. Germline V gene sequence: CDR1 DFQATT, CDR2 SNEGSKA (reference sequence). The CDR3 contains 18 residues. This sample was included in a study of blood T cells in healthy people across ages. The study's findings and limits: Long-lived donors exceeded aged donors in naive CD4+ cells and diversity.

Primers used in a second PCR of roughly 7 to 12 cycles were a sample-barcoded 5' primer and a J-beta primer mix. TCRdb re-called the 5' RACE reads with MiXCR, one entry per CDR3 protein. The table shows hundreds of thousands of distinct CDR3 sequences, with about 62% occurring only once. The origin of this receptor is a young man in good health. The chain recombines TRBV20-1 with TRBJ2-1; 7 bases are a match to TRBD2. Sequencing was carried out using blood. Here the CDR3 reads CSAIPPFRGGLPDNEQFF. Here the CDR3 DNA reads TGCAGTGCAATCCCCCCTTTTCGCGGGGGACTCCCGGATAATGAGCAGTTCTTC.